Listed below are T cell receptor beta chains from one sample, sequenced in a study of identical twins. TCRdb reprocessed the 5' RACE reads with MiXCR, giving one entry per CDR3 protein. Altogether some 1,600,000 distinct CDR3 sequences are present, around a third being singletons, with the ten largest covering about 0.27%. The sample consisted of cord blood. The receptors shown here come from a newborn girl in good health. Each CDR3 is given without its conserved first and last residue. The order of the fields is J gene, V gene, clone size, CDR3 protein. Part of the rows lack a size; the others show once, few, many or a class for expanded clones.

>TRBJ2-3|TRBV5-1|few
ASSSYPLAGGPDTQY
>TRBJ2-4|TRBV6-6|few
ASSYLGQETIQY
>TRBJ2-3|TRBV28|few
ASSATSSRPTDTQY
>TRBJ1-5|TRBV27|few
ASSFGAYSNQPQH
>TRBJ1-2|TRBV12-3/TRBV12-4|few
ASSGQDILYGYT
>TRBJ2-1|TRBV20-1|.
SARGADESTYEQF
>TRBJ2-3|TRBV7-6|few
ASSLDLGPSFDTQY
>TRBJ1-5|TRBV20-1|few
SAAGDQPQH
>TRBJ2-1|TRBV12-3/TRBV12-4|many
ASSLSGGGNEQF
>TRBJ2-3|TRBV4-2|many
ASSQFGGNTDTQY
>TRBJ1-2|TRBV6-1|.
ASSLRWTGYGYT
>TRBJ2-3|TRBV20-1|few
SAGSGRGGGDTQY
>TRBJ2-1|TRBV4-2|few
ASSQGNGVVQF
>TRBJ2-5|TRBV2|.
ARTSGRANEQY
>TRBJ2-1|TRBV5-6|few
ASSLWRGSYNEQF
>TRBJ2-7|TRBV12-3/TRBV12-4|.
ASSTRRGLQVRPERLENYEQY
>TRBJ1-2|TRBV3-1|.
ASSQGAGYRDGYT
>TRBJ2-2|TRBV11-1|.
ASSKSGSNGELF
>.|TRBV10-1|.
ASSPDQRSYNEQY
>TRBJ2-5|TRBV28|.
ASSSTTSWSQETQY
>TRBJ2-4|TRBV6-5|few
ASSYSGSAKNIQY
>TRBJ1-2|TRBV27|.
ASSFREWGYT
>TRBJ2-1|TRBV20-1|.
SASRPSGANDEQF
>TRBJ2-3|TRBV11-3|.
ASPAASGQSWGTDTQY
>TRBJ1-2|TRBV11-2|.
ASSLGSVGQEPSSNYGYT
>TRBJ1-2|TRBV12-3/TRBV12-4|.
ARSLGGYGYT
>TRBJ1-2|TRBV12-3/TRBV12-4|few
ASSSPVTHLLSYGYT
>TRBJ2-1|TRBV12-3/TRBV12-4|.
ASSQRTGHSYNEQF
>TRBJ2-1|TRBV28|.
ASSPAGLAALNEQF
>TRBJ2-1|TRBV27|many
ASSFSRSSYNEQF
>TRBJ1-1|TRBV20-1|.
SARDIGRTVNTEAF
>TRBJ2-3|TRBV12-3/TRBV12-4|.
ASSSRTSGGAIWDTQY
>TRBJ1-1|TRBV20-1|.
SARESGRGGEAF
>TRBJ1-2|TRBV29-1|.
SVEARGKDYGYT
>TRBJ2-2|TRBV4-2|.
ASSQGAGGNTGELF
>TRBJ2-7|TRBV20-1|.
SVEGQGNYEQY
>TRBJ1-1|TRBV6-2/TRBV6-3|.
ASSFDWTGPVRSEAF
>TRBJ1-2|TRBV14|few
ASSQDRSLGYT
>TRBJ2-7|TRBV27|few
ASSSRTSGGSHPYEQY
>TRBJ2-1|TRBV7-9|few
ASSLRALSPLYNEQF
>TRBJ1-2|TRBV5-5|.
ASSLGGLGRYGYT
>TRBJ2-3|TRBV5-6|few
ASSNVPDTQY
>TRBJ1-1|TRBV6-1|.
ASSEGHLIYMNTEAF
>TRBJ1-5|TRBV18|once
ASSLGQHHNQPQH
>TRBJ2-7|TRBV20-1|few
SAHVRGGPYEQY
>TRBJ2-1|TRBV3-1|.
ASRGGPLSYNEQF
>TRBJ2-3|TRBV3-1|.
ASSGLAGVYTQY
>TRBJ2-1|TRBV12-3/TRBV12-4|few
ASSLVAAREQF
>TRBJ2-1|TRBV4-1|.
AGSQGSGVIEQF
>TRBJ2-3|TRBV5-5|few
ASSLADLAVTDTQY
>TRBJ1-1|TRBV4-2|few
ASSLHPGQLNTEAF
>TRBJ2-7|TRBV20-1|.
SANGGSSYGQY
>TRBJ1-2|TRBV11-2|few
ASSIPGGLGYT
>.|TRBV27|.
ASATGTSVRETQY
>TRBJ1-5|TRBV12-3/TRBV12-4|few
ASRDGLRNQPQH